Listed below are T cell receptor beta chains from one sample, sequenced in a study of cytomegalovirus exposure and HLA in healthy donors. Clones were sequenced by immunoSEQ multiplex PCR, and TCRdb holds only the in-frame ones, with some missing. Of fewer than 200,000 clones detected, over 65% appear once; the ten largest clones hold 0.65% to 0.95%. The sample taken for sequencing was PBMCs. The receptors originated from a female donor in good health and CMV-seronegative. CDR3s include the opening cysteine and the closing phenylalanine or tryptophan. D genes are given only for firm matches. The size entry is marked missing in some rows and otherwise reads once, few, many or a size class.

TRBJ2-1 | . | . | TRBV5-4 | CASSPLGRDEQFF | TGTGCCAGCAGCCCGTTGGGCAGGGATGAGCAGTTCTTC
TRBJ2-6 | . | . | TRBV27 | CASSMSSGANGLTF | TGTGCCAGCAGCATGTCCTCTGGGGCCAACGGCCTGACTTTC
TRBJ2-5 | few | TRBD1 | TRBV5-4 | CASRSAGTGGEETQYF | TGTGCCAGCAGATCAGCCGGGACAGGGGGCGAAGAGACCCAGTACTTC
TRBJ2-7 | few | TRBD1 | TRBV7-9 | CASSSQGAEQYF | TGTGCCAGCAGCTCGCAGGGGGCAGAGCAGTACTTC
TRBJ1-5 | . | . | TRBV5-1 | CASSPGGGAPNQPQHF | TGCGCCAGCAGCCCCGGGGGGGGCGCCCCCAATCAGCCCCAGCATTTT
TRBJ2-7 | . | . | TRBV7-9 | CASSLARGQRTYEQYF | TGTGCCAGCAGCTTAGCGCGGGGACAGAGAACCTACGAGCAGTACTTC
TRBJ2-6 | . | . | TRBV29-1 | CSVGYSGANVLTF | TGCAGCGTTGGTTACTCTGGGGCCAACGTCCTGACTTTC
TRBJ2-2 | . | TRBD1 | TRBV19 | CASSSGQGFIGELFF | TGTGCCAGTAGTTCGGGACAGGGGTTCATCGGGGAGCTGTTTTTT
TRBJ1-6 | . | TRBD1 | TRBV10-3 | CAISERGGLNSPLHF | TGTGCCATCAGTGAACGAGGGGGCCTGAATTCACCCCTCCACTTT
TRBJ2-1 | . | TRBD2 | TRBV7-3 | CASSLGTIYNEQFF | TGTGCCAGCAGCCTTGGGACTATCTACAATGAGCAGTTCTTC
TRBJ2-4 | . | TRBD2 | TRBV19 | CASSTGLTTKNIQYF | TGTGCCAGTAGTACGGGACTAACCACCAAAAACATTCAGTACTTC
TRBJ1-5 | . | . | TRBV4-3 | CASSQDLGEARPNRQPQHF | TGCGCCAGCAGCCAAGACCTTGGGGAGGCCAGGCCCAATCGTCAGCCCCAGCATTTT
TRBJ2-1 | . | TRBD2 | TRBV5-1 | CASSLAYREGLGHNEQFF | TGCGCCAGCAGCTTGGCCTACAGGGAGGGACTAGGCCACAATGAGCAGTTCTTC
TRBJ2-5 | . | . | TRBV5-1 | CASSLGGWGWETQYF | TGCGCCAGCAGCTTGGGTGGCTGGGGCTGGGAGACCCAGTACTTC
TRBJ1-2 | . | . | TRBV18 | CASSPQETDPTF | TGTGCCAGCTCACCACAGGAGACAGACCCAACCTTC
TRBJ1-3 | once | TRBD1 | TRBV7-2 | CASSLEGTGGNTIYF | TGTGCCAGCAGCTTAGAAGGGACAGGGGGAAACACCATATATTTT
TRBJ2-7 | . | . | TRBV5-6 | CASTAPRVSPYEQYF | TGTGCCAGCACCGCCCCCCGGGTCAGTCCCTACGAGCAGTACTTC
TRBJ2-7 | . | TRBD1 | TRBV18 | CASSPPNLGQGGYEQYF | TGTGCCAGCTCACCACCGAATCTGGGACAGGGAGGCTACGAGCAGTACTTC
TRBJ2-5 | . | TRBD2 | TRBV7-7 | CASSLLGLAGVETQYF | TGTGCTAGCAGCCTCCTAGGACTAGCGGGGGTTGAGACCCAGTACTTC
TRBJ2-7 | once | . | TRBV7-8 | CASSLVDEQYF | TGTGCCAGCAGCTTAGTCGACGAGCAGTACTTC
TRBJ2-7 | . | . | TRBV9 | CASSVDAGAANEQYF | TGTGCCAGCAGCGTAGATGCGGGGGCAGCGAACGAGCAGTACTTC
TRBJ2-5 | . | TRBD1 | TRBV5-1 | CASKADRGQVAGWTETQYF | TGCGCCAGCAAGGCGGACAGGGGGCAGGTAGCGGGATGGACGGAGACCCAGTACTTC
TRBJ2-1 | . | TRBD2 | TRBV11-2 | CASSQTSGGPRGQFF | TGTGCCAGCAGCCAGACTAGCGGGGGGCCCCGGGGGCAGTTCTTC
TRBJ1-6 | few | . | TRBV7-6 | CASSPLYRGRGYSPLHF | TGTGCCAGCAGCCCTTTGTACCGAGGCAGAGGCTATTCACCCCTCCACTTT
TRBJ2-7 | . | . | TRBV11-3 | CASSLGHDYEQYF | TGTGCCAGCAGCCTTGGACACGACTACGAGCAGTACTTC
TRBJ2-7 | . | TRBD1 | TRBV4-2 | CASSQDRRDRGREQYF | TGTGCCAGCAGCCAAGATCGTCGGGACAGGGGGCGAGAGCAGTACTTC
TRBJ2-3 | . | TRBD2 | TRBV7-9 | CASSFGRGEDTQYF | TGTGCCAGCAGCTTCGGGAGGGGAGAAGATACGCAGTATTTT
TRBJ1-1 | . | TRBD1 | TRBV9 | CASSADTGVTEAFF | TGTGCCAGCAGCGCGGATACAGGGGTAACTGAAGCTTTCTTT
TRBJ2-7 | . | . | TRBV25-1 | CASSEVQAPYEQYF | TGTGCCAGCAGTGAAGTTCAGGCCCCCTACGAGCAGTACTTC
TRBJ1-1 | . | . | TRBV23-1 | CASSHQAGPTNTEAFF | TGCGCCAGCAGTCACCAAGCAGGGCCCACGAACACTGAAGCTTTCTTT
TRBJ2-3 | once | . | TRBV7-9 | CASSLGAGITDTQYF | TGTGCCAGCAGCTTAGGGGCAGGGATCACAGATACGCAGTATTTT
TRBJ1-2 | . | . | TRBV2 | CASSQTGRDGYTF | TGTGCCAGCAGCCAAACAGGGAGGGATGGCTACACCTTC
TRBJ2-1 | . | TRBD2 | TRBV7-9 | CASRPRGGRINEQFF | TGTGCCAGCAGGCCTCGGGGCGGGAGGATAAATGAGCAGTTCTTC
TRBJ2-1 | . | . | TRBV6-5 | CASSYSYRGEQFF | TGTGCCAGCAGTTACTCTTATCGGGGAGAGCAGTTCTTC
TRBJ1-4 | . | TRBD1 | TRBV6-6 | CASSYSTGNEKLFF | TGTGCCAGCAGTTACTCGACAGGGAATGAAAAACTGTTTTTT
TRBJ1-3 | few | . | TRBV5-1 | CASSLEGMGGPGNTIYF | TGCGCCAGCAGCTTGGAGGGGATGGGGGGACCTGGAAACACCATATATTTT
TRBJ1-1 | . | . | TRBV13 | CASSRGDFITEAFF | TGTGCCAGCAGCCGGGGGGATTTTATCACTGAAGCTTTCTTT
TRBJ1-1 | . | TRBD1 | TRBV27 | CASRIQGKNTEAFF | TGTGCCAGCAGAATACAGGGGAAAAACACTGAAGCTTTCTTT
TRBJ2-6 | . | TRBD1 | TRBV11-1 | CASSHIATGAAAGANVLTF | TGTGCCAGCAGCCACATAGCGACAGGGGCTGCTGCTGGGGCCAACGTCCTGACTTTC
TRBJ2-1 | . | TRBD2 | TRBV5-4 | CASSPGGGRNEQFF | TGTGCCAGCAGCCCCGGGGGGGGGAGAAATGAGCAGTTCTTC
TRBJ2-7 | . | . | TRBV18 | CASSPGTPTPEQYF | TGTGCCAGCTCACCCGGGACTCCAACTCCCGAGCAGTACTTC
TRBJ2-3 | . | TRBD2 | TRBV11-2 | CASSFLAGGTDTQYF | TGTGCCAGCAGCTTCCTAGCGGGCGGCACAGATACGCAGTATTTT
TRBJ2-7 | . | . | TRBV5-1 | CASSLGQVSYEQYF | TGCGCCAGCAGCTTGGGTCAGGTCTCCTACGAGCAGTACTTC
TRBJ1-2 | . | . | TRBV5-4 | CASSPPGQIYGYTF | TGTGCCAGCAGCCCCCCCGGACAGATTTATGGCTACACCTTC
TRBJ2-1 | . | TRBD2 | TRBV20-1 | CSARGLAALFF | TGCAGTGCTCGAGGACTAGCGGCCCTGTTCTTC
TRBJ2-3 | . | . | TRBV6-5 | CASSYGKPDTQYF | TGTGCCAGCAGTTACGGCAAACCAGATACGCAGTATTTT
TRBJ1-2 | . | . | TRBV28 | CASRRNVAVYGYTF | TGTGCCAGCAGGCGAAACGTAGCAGTCTATGGCTACACCTTC
TRBJ1-1 | . | TRBD1 | TRBV4-2 | CASSQHLDRVNTEAFF | TGTGCCAGCAGCCAACATCTGGACAGGGTAAACACTGAAGCTTTCTTT